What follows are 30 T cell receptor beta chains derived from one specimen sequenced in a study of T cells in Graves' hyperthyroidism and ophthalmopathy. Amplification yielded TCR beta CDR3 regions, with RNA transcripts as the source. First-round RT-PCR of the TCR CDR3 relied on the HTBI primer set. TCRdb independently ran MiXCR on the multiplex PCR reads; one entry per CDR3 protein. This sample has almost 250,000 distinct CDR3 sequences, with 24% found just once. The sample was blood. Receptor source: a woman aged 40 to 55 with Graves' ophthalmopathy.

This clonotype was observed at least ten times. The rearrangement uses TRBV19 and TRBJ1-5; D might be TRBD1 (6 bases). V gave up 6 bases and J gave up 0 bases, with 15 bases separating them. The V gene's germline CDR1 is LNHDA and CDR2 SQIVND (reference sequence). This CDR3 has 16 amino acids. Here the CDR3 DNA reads TGTGCCAGTAGGGATTACAGGGAAAATAGCAATCAGCCCCAGCATTTT. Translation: CASRDYRENSNQPQHF. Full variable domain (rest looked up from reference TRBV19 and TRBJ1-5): DGGITQSPKYLFRKEGQNVTLSCEQNLNHDAMYWYRQDPGQGLRLIYYSQIVNDFQKGDIAEGYSVSREKKESFPLTVTSAQKNPTAFYLCASRDYRENSNQPQHFGDGTRLSIL.

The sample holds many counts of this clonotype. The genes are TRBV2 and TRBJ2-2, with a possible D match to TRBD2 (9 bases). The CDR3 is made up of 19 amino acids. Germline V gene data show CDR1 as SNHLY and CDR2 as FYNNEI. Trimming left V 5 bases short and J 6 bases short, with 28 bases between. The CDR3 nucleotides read TGTGCCAGCAGTCCCAGGGGGCGCGTGGGACTAGCTGGGCCCGGGGAGCTGTTTTTT. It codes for CASSPRGRVGLAGPGELFF.

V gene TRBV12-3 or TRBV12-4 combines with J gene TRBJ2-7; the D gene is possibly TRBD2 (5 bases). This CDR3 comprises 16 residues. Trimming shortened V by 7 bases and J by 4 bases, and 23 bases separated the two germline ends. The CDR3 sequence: CASTNPARTGSYEQYF. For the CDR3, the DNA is TGTGCCAGCACCAACCCTGCCCGGACTGGGTCTTACGAGCAGTACTTC.

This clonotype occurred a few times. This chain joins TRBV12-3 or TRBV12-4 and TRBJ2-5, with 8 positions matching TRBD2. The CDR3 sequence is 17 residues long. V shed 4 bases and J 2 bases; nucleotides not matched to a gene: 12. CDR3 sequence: CASSYTAGDHPQETQYF. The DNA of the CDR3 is TGTGCCAGCAGTTATACAGCGGGGGATCACCCACAAGAGACCCAGTACTTC.

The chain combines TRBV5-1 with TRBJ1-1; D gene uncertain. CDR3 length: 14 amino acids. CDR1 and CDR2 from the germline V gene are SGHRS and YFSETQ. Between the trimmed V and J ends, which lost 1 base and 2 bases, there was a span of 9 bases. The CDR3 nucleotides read TGCGCCAGCAGCTTGATGGGAGTAAACACTGAAGCTTTCTTT. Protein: CASSLMGVNTEAFF. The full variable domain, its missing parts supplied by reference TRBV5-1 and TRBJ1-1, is KAGVTQTPRYLIKTRGQQVTLSCSPISGHRSVSWYQQTPGQGLQFLFEYFSETQRNKGNFPGRFSGRQFSNSRSEMNVSTLELGDSALYLCASSLMGVNTEAFFGQGTRLTVV.

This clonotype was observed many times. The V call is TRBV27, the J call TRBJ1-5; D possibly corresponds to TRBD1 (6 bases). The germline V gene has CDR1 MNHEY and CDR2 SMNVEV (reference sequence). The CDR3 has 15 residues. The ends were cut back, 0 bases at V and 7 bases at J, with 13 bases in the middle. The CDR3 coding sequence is TGTGCCAGCAGTTTATCGTCGGGGGCAGGGCAGCCCCAGCATTTT. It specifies CASSLSSGAGQPQHF.

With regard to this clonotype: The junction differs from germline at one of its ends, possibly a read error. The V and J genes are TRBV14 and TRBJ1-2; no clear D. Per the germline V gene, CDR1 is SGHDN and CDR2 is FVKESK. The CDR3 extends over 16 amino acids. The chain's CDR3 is CASSSKNIAIPYGYIF. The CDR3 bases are TGTGCCAGCAGCTCGAAAAACATCGCCATTCCTTATGGCTACATCTTC.

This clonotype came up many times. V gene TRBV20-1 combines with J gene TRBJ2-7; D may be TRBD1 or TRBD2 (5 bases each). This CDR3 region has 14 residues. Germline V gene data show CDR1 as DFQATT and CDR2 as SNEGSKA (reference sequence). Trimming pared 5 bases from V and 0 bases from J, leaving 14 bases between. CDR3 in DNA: TGCAGTGCTGCCCGGGACCGGAGCTCCTACGAGCAGTACTTC. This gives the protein CSAARDRSSYEQYF.

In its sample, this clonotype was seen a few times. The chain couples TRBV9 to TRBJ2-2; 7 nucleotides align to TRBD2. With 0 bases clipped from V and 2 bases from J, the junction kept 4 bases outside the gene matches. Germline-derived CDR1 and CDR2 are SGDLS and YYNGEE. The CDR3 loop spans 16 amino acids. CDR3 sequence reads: CASSVVAGANTGELFF. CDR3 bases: TGTGCCAGCAGCGTAGTCGCGGGAGCTAACACCGGGGAGCTGTTTTTT.

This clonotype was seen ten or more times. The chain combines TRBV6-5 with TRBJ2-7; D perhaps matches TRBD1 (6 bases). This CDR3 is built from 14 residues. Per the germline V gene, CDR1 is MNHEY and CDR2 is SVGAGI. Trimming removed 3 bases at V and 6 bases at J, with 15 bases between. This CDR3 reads CASSYGPGHGEQYF. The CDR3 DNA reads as TGTGCCAGCAGTTATGGCCCGGGACACGGCGAGCAGTACTTC.

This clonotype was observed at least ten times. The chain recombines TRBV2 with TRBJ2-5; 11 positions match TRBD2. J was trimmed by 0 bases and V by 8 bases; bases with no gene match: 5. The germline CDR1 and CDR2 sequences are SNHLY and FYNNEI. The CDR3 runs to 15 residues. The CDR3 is CASRLAGWYQETQYF. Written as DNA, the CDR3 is TGTGCCAGCCGACTAGCGGGATGGTACCAAGAGACCCAGTACTTC.

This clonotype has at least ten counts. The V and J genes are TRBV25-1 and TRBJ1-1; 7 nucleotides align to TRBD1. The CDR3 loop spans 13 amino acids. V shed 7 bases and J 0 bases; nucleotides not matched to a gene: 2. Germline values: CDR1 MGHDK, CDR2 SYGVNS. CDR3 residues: CASIDRVNTEAFF. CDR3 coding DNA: TGTGCCAGCATTGACAGGGTGAACACTGAAGCTTTCTTT.

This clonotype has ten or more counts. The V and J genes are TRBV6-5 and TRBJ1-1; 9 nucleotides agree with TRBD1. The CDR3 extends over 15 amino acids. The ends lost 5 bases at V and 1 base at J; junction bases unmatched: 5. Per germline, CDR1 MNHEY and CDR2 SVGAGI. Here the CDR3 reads CASSQKTGGNTEAFF. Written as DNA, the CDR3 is TGTGCCAGCAGTCAGAAGACAGGGGGGAACACTGAAGCTTTCTTT.

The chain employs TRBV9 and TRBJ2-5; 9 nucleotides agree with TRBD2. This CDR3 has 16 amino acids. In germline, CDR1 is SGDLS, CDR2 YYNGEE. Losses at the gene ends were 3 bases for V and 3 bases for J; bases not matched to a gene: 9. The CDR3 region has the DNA TGTGCCAGCAGCGCCCGCCCGACTAGCGGTAAAGAGACCCAGTACTTC. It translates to CASSARPTSGKETQYF.

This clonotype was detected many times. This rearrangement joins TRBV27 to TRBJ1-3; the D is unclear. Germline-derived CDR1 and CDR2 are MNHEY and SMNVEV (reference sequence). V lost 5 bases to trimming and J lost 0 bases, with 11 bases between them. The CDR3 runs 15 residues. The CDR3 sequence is CASSPSRFSGNTIYF. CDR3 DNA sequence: TGTGCCAGCAGTCCTAGTCGGTTCTCTGGAAACACCATATATTTT.

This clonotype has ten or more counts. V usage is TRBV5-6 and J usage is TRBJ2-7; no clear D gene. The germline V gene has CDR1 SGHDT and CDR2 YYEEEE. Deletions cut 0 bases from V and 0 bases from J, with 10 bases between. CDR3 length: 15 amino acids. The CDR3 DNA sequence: TGTGCCAGCAGCTTGGCCCGCAGGTTCTCCTACGAGCAGTACTTC. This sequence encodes CASSLARRFSYEQYF.

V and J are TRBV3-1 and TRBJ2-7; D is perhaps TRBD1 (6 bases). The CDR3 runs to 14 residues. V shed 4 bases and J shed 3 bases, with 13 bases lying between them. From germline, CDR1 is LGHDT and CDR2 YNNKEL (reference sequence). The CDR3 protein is CASSRRDTLYEQYF. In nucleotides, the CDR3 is TGTGCCAGCAGCCGCCGGGACACCCTCTACGAGCAGTACTTC.

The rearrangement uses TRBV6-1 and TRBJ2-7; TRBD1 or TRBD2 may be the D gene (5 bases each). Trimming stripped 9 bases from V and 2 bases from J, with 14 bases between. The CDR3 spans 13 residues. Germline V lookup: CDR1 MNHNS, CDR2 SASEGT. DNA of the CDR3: TGTGCCAGTCAAGAGGGGCCGACCTACGAGCAGTACTTC. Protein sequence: CASQEGPTYEQYF.

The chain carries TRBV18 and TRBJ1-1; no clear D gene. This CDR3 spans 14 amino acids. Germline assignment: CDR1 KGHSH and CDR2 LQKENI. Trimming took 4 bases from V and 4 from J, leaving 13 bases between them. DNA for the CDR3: TGTGCCAGCTCACAATCAGACGGCCCCACTGAAGCTTTCTTT. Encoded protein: CASSQSDGPTEAFF.

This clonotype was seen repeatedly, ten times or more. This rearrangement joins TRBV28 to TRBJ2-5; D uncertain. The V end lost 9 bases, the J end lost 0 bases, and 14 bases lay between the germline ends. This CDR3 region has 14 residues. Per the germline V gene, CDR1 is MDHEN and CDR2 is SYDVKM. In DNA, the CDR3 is TGTGCCAGTTGCCCCCCCGGGTACCAAGAGACCCAGTACTTC. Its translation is CASCPPGYQETQYF. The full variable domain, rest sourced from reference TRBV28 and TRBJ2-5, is DVKVTQSSRYLVKRTGEKVFLECVQDMDHENMFWYRQDPGLGLRLIYFSYDVKMKEKGDIPEGYSVSREKKERFSLILESASTNQTSMYLCASCPPGYQETQYFGPGTRLLVL.

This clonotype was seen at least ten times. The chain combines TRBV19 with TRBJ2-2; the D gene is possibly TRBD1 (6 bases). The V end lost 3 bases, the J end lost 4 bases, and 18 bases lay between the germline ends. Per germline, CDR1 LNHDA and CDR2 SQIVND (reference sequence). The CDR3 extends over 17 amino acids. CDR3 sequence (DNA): TGTGCCAGTAGTATTCTGGGCACAGGGTCGGGCACCGGGGAGCTGTTTTTT. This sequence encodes CASSILGTGSGTGELFF.

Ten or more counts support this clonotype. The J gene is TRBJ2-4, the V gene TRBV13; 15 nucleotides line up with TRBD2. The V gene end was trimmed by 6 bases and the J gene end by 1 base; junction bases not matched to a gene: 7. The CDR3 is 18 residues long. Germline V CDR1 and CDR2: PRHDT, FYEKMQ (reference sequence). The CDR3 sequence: CASRPGLAGGGAKNIQYF. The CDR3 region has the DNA TGTGCCAGCAGGCCGGGACTAGCGGGAGGAGGGGCCAAAAACATTCAGTACTTC.

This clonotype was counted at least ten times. The CDR3: CASRTGAGTGELFF. DNA of the CDR3: TGTGCCAGCAGGACGGGAGCGGGAACCGGGGAGCTGTTTTTT. The V and J genes are TRBV6-1 and TRBJ2-2; 7 positions match TRBD2. CDR3 length: 14 residues. V lost 6 bases to trimming and J lost 5 bases; unmatched junction nucleotides: 6. The V gene's germline CDR1 is MNHNS and CDR2 SASEGT.

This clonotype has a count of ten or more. The CDR3 DNA reads TGTGCCTGGAGTGTATCTGTCTACACTGAAGCTTTCTTT. Its translation is CAWSVSVYTEAFF. The rearrangement joins TRBV30 to TRBJ1-1; D uncertain. V gave up 0 bases and J gave up 3 bases, with 8 bases separating them. Germline V CDR1 and CDR2: GTSNPN, SVGIG (reference sequence). This CDR3 contains 13 residues.

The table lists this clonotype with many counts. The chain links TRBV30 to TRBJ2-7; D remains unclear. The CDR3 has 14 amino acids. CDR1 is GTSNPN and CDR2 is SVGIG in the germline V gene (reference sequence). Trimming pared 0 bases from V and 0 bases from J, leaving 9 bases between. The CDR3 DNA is TGTGCCTGGAGTGTACGCCGAGACTCCTACGAGCAGTACTTC. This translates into CAWSVRRDSYEQYF. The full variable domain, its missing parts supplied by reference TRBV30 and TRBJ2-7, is SQTIHQWPATLVQPVGSPLSLECTVEGTSNPNLYWYRQAAGRGLQLLFYSVGIGQISSEVPQNLSASRPQDRQFILSSKKLLLSDSGFYLCAWSVRRDSYEQYFGPGTRLTVT.

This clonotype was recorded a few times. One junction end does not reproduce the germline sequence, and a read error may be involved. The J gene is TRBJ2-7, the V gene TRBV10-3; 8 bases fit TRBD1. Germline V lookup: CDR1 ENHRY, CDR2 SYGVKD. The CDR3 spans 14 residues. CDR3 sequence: CASSPGGGFYEQYF. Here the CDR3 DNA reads TGTGCCAGCAGTCCAGGGGGCGGTTTCTACGAGCAGTACTTC.

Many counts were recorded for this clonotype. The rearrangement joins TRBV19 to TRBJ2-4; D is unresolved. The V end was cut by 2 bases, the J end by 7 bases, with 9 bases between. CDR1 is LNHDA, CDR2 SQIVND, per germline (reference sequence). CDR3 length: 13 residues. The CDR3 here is CASSIKDTNIQYF. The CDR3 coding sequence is TGTGCCAGTAGTATAAAAGACACGAACATTCAGTACTTC. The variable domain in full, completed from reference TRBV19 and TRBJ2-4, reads DGGITQSPKYLFRKEGQNVTLSCEQNLNHDAMYWYRQDPGQGLRLIYYSQIVNDFQKGDIAEGYSVSREKKESFPLTVTSAQKNPTAFYLCASSIKDTNIQYFGAGTRLSVL.

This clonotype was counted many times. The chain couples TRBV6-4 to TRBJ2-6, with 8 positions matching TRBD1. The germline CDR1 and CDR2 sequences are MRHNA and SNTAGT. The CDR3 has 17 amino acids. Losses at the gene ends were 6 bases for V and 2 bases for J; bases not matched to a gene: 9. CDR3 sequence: CASRDRGRSAGANVLTF. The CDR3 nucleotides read TGTGCCAGCAGAGACAGGGGCCGGTCGGCTGGGGCCAACGTCCTGACTTTC.

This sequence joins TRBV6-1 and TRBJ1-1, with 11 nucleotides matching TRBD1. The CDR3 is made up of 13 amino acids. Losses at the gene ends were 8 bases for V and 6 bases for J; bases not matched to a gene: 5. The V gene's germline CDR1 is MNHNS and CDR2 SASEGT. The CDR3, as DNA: TGTGCCAGCGGACAGGGGGCGGTTGCTGAAGCTTTCTTT. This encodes CASGQGAVAEAFF.

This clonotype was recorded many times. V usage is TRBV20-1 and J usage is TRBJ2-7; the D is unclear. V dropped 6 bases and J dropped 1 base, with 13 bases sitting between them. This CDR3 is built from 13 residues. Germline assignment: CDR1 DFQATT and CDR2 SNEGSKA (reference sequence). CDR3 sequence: CSALETRSYEQYF. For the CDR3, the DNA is TGCAGTGCCCTTGAGACGAGATCCTACGAGCAGTACTTC.